The 5 T cell receptor beta chains listed next were all sequenced from one sample in a study of T cell responses to AZD1222 COVID-19 vaccine. Using immunoSEQ multiplex PCR, the repertoire was profiled, and TCRdb retains in-frame clones only, with some absent. Of some 99,000 clones listed, about 88% were seen once; the top ten hold more than 15%. Sample: peripheral blood, taken on day 0 of AZD1222 vaccination. These TCRs come from an adult in good health.

V usage is TRBV5-6 and J usage is TRBJ1-2; the D gene is possibly TRBD1 (6 bases). CDR1 is SGHDT, CDR2 YYEEEE, per germline. There are 15 residues in the CDR3. V lost 4 bases, J lost 3 bases, and 16 bases lay in between. CDR3 region: CASSPGRGVHYGYTF. CDR3 nucleotides: TGTGCCAGCAGCCCCGGGAGGGGGGTGCACTATGGCTACACCTTC.

This clone was counted between two and nine times. The chain is built from TRBV30 and TRBJ1-1, with D maybe TRBD1 (6 bases). V was shortened by 3 bases and J by 6 bases, with 14 bases between the two germline ends. This CDR3 contains 13 residues. CDR1 and CDR2 from the germline V gene are GTSNPN and SVGIG (reference sequence). The CDR3 DNA reads TGTGCCTGGAGCCGGACAGCGTTCTCTGAAGCTTTCTTT. Residues: CAWSRTAFSEAFF. Based on the CDR3 plus reference TRBV30 and TRBJ1-1, the full variable domain is SQTIHQWPATLVQPVGSPLSLECTVEGTSNPNLYWYRQAAGRGLQLLFYSVGIGQISSEVPQNLSASRPQDRQFILSSKKLLLSDSGFYLCAWSRTAFSEAFFGQGTRLTVV.

This clone was recorded only once. The chain joins TRBV20-1 to TRBJ1-4; D is ambiguous. Germline V gene data show CDR1 as DFQATT and CDR2 as SNEGSKA (reference sequence). The CDR3 contains 11 residues. CDR3 sequence (DNA): TGCAGAGCCGGGCCCTTAGAAAAACTGTTTTTT. This codes for CRAGPLEKLFF.

The chain uses TRBV2 and TRBJ2-7; tentative D call: TRBD1 (5 bases). This CDR3 is built from 12 residues. Germline loops: CDR1 SNHLY, CDR2 FYNNEI. The germline V and J ends were trimmed by 8 bases and 5 bases, with 13 bases remaining between them. CDR3 coding DNA: TGTGCCAGCGAGTGGGGCCAACACGAGCAGTACGTC. Encoded protein: CASEWGQHEQYV.

The V call is TRBV28, the J call TRBJ2-5, with a possible D match to TRBD1 (6 bases). There are 16 residues in the CDR3. Between the trimmed V and J ends, which lost 3 bases and 1 base, there was a span of 15 bases. Germline V gene sequence: CDR1 MDHEN, CDR2 SYDVKM. CDR3 loop: CASSFQQGGGQETQYF. CDR3 DNA: TGTGCCAGCAGTTTTCAACAGGGCGGAGGCCAAGAGACCCAGTACTTC.